The 2 T cell receptor beta chains in this list originate from one sample, sequenced in a study of cytomegalovirus exposure and HLA in healthy donors. The PCR made use of 60 Vbeta and 13 Jbeta primers. Profiled with immunoSEQ multiplex PCR; TCRdb holds only in-frame clones, not every one. Among around 150,000 clones listed, around 82% were seen once. Sequenced material: PBMCs. These receptor sequences come from a man aged 50-60 years in good health and CMV-seropositive.

This chain uses TRBV5-4 with TRBJ2-3; D ambiguous. V gave up 3 bases and J gave up 2 bases, with 16 bases separating them. CDR3 length equals 16 residues. Germline assignment: CDR1 SGHNT and CDR2 YYREEE (reference sequence). The CDR3 bases are TGTGCCAGCAGCTCCTTGGCGGAGATAAACACAGATACGCAGTATTTT. Translation: CASSSLAEINTDTQYF. The full variable domain, completed using reference TRBV5-4 and TRBJ2-3, is ETGVTQSPTHLIKTRGQQVTLRCSSQSGHNTVSWYQQALGQGPQFIFQYYREEENGRGNFPPRFSGLQFPNYSSELNVNALELDDSALYLCASSSLAEINTDTQYFGPGTRLTVL.

The rearrangement links TRBV15 to TRBJ2-3; 9 bases fit TRBD1. Germline V gene sequence: CDR1 LNHNV, CDR2 YYDKDF (reference sequence). V trimming: 4 bases; J trimming: 2 bases; junction bases outside the gene matches: 7. The CDR3 consists of 16 residues. The CDR3 coding sequence is TGTGCCACCAGCACGGGACAGGGTTTAGACACAGATACGCAGTATTTT. Its protein product is CATSTGQGLDTDTQYF.